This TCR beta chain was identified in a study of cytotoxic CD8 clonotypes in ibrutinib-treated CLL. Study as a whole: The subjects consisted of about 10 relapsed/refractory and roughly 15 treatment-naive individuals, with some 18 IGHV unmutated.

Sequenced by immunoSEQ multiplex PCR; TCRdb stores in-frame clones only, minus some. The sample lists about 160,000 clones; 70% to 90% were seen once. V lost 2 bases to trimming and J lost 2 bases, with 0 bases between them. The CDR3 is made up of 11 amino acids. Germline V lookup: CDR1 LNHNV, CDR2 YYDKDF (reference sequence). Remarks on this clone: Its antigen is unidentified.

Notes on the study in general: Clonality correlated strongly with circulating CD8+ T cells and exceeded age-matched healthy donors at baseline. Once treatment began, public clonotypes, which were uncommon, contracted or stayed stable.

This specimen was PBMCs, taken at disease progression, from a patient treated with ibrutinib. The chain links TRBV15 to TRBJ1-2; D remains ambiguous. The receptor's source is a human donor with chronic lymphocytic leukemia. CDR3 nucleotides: TGTGCCACCAGCAGAAACTATGGCTACACCTTC. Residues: CATSRNYGYTF.